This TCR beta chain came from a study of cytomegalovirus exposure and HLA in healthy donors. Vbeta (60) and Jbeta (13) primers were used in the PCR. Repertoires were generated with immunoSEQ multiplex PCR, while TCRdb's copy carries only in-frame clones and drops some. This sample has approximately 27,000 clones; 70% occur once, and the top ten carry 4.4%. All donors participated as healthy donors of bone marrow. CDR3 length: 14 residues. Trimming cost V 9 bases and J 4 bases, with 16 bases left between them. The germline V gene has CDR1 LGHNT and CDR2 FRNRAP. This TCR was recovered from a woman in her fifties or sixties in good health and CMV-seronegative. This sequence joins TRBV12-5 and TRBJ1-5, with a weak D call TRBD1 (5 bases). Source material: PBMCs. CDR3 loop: CASQRGGENQPQHF. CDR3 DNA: TGTGCTAGCCAACGTGGGGGGGAAAATCAGCCCCAGCATTTT.